The 19 T cell receptor beta chains presented below share a single source sample, sequenced in a study of PD-1 blockade in classical Hodgkin lymphoma. The data were produced by immunoSEQ multiplex PCR, yet TCRdb's version contains in-frame clones alone and is incomplete. The table lists 46,000 or so clones, more than 70% of them singletons. Time point: cycle 4 day 1 (C4D1), after six to seven weeks of nivolumab. All patients experienced relapse after autologous stem cell transplantation, and brentuximab vedotin exposure was variable. The material sequenced was peripheral blood mononuclear cells (PBMCs), taken before the fourth cycle of nivolumab. These receptors came from a human donor with classical Hodgkin lymphoma.

This chain links TRBV4-3 with TRBJ1-2; TRBD1 agrees at 8 bases. The CDR3 has 14 amino acids. Per germline, CDR1 LGHNA and CDR2 YSLEER. The V and J ends lost 3 bases and 7 bases, in that order; junction bases with no gene match: 7. The CDR3 here is CASSQADREVGYTF. The CDR3 DNA is TGCGCCAGCAGCCAGGCGGACAGGGAGGTTGGCTACACCTTC.

The V gene is TRBV7-9, the J gene TRBJ1-1; D gene uncertain. Trimming cost V 5 bases and J 2 bases, with 9 bases left between them. CDR1 is SEHNR and CDR2 is FQNEAQ in the germline V gene (reference sequence). There are 13 residues in the CDR3. The CDR3 is CASSIRANTEAFF. CDR3 nucleotides: TGTGCCAGCAGCATTAGGGCAAACACTGAAGCTTTCTTT.

This chain uses TRBV7-9 with TRBJ1-1; D is possibly TRBD1 (5 bases). Between the trimmed V and J ends, which lost 5 bases and 8 bases, there was a span of 15 bases. Germline CDR1 and CDR2: SEHNR and FQNEAQ (reference sequence). The length of the CDR3 is 13 residues. The CDR3 nucleotides read TGTGCCAGCAGCCCCACGGAGGGGAGGGAAGCTTTCTTT. Its translation: CASSPTEGREAFF.

V and J are TRBV11-3 and TRBJ2-1, with D hard to call. V was pared by 5 bases and J by 9 bases, with 20 bases between. In germline, CDR1 is SGHNT, CDR2 YENEEA. The CDR3 has 15 amino acids. The CDR3 spells CASSQTLNPSVEQFF. CDR3 sequence (DNA): TGTGCCAGCAGCCAAACTCTGAATCCAAGCGTTGAGCAGTTCTTC. Based on the CDR3 plus reference TRBV11-3 and TRBJ2-1, the full variable domain is EAGVVQSPRYKIIEKKQPVAFWCNPISGHNTLYWYLQNLGQGPELLIRYENEEAVDDSQLPKDRFSAERLKGVDSTLKIQPAELGDSAVYLCASSQTLNPSVEQFFGPGTRLTVL.

This rearrangement joins TRBV7-9 to TRBJ2-4; possibly TRBD1 for D (6 bases). CDR3 length: 12 residues. CDR1 is SEHNR and CDR2 is FQNEAQ in the germline V gene (reference sequence). V gave up 5 bases and J gave up 10 bases, with 12 bases separating them. The CDR3 DNA reads TGTGCCAGCAGCCGACAGGAAAGAATTCAGTACTTC. This codes for CASSRQERIQYF.

This clone is a singleton in its sample. The chain uses TRBV6-5 and TRBJ1-1; 7 bases fit TRBD1. Germline values: CDR1 MNHEY, CDR2 SVGAGI. The CDR3 has 13 residues. With V trimmed by 5 bases and J by 1 base, 1 base remained unmatched. The CDR3 spells CASSRQGNTEAFF. The CDR3 coding sequence is TGTGCCAGCAGTAGACAGGGGAACACTGAAGCTTTCTTT.

The genes are TRBV6-1 and TRBJ2-3, with D perhaps being TRBD1 or TRBD2 (5 bases each). The germline V gene has CDR1 MNHNS and CDR2 SASEGT. V lost 8 bases to trimming and J lost 6 bases, with 21 bases between them. CDR3 length: 15 amino acids. The CDR3 reads CASGLGTVRADTQYF. DNA for the CDR3: TGTGCCAGCGGATTAGGGACGGTACGGGCCGATACGCAGTATTTT.

The genes are TRBV6-1 and TRBJ2-7; possible D gene TRBD1, 6 bases. This CDR3 has 13 amino acids. The V gene lost 4 bases and the J gene lost 7 bases, with 14 bases spanning the gap. Germline V gene lookup returns CDR1 MNHNS and CDR2 SASEGT. The CDR3 DNA sequence: TGTGCCAGCAGTGGCCGGGACATCGGTGAGCAGTACTTC. As protein: CASSGRDIGEQYF.

In regard to this clone: Just one base apart from a much larger clone, this may be a read error. The genes are TRBV7-2 and TRBJ1-1; TRBD1 is a possible D gene (6 bases). Trimming left V 5 bases short and J 1 base short, with 8 bases between. CDR1 is SGHTA, CDR2 FQGNSA, per germline. The CDR3 spans 13 residues. The CDR3 nucleotides read TGTGCCAGCAGCATACAGGGGAACACTGAAGCTTTCTTT. This sequence encodes CASSIQGNTEAFF. Full variable domain (missing parts from reference TRBV7-2 and TRBJ1-1): GAGVSQSPSNKVTEKGKDVELRCDPISGHTALYWYRQSLGQGLEFLIYFQGNSAPDKSGLPSDRFSAERTGGSVSTLTIQRTQQEDSAVYLCASSIQGNTEAFFGQGTRLTVV.

This clone was seen a handful of times. The chain combines TRBV9 with TRBJ2-2, with D possibly called TRBD1 or TRBD2 (5 bases each). Germline CDR1 reads SGDLS; CDR2 reads YYNGEE. The CDR3 contains 15 residues. With 3 bases removed from V and 3 bases from J, the gap between germline ends came to 12 bases. CDR3 coding DNA: TGTGCCAGCAGCGCCGAGGGGCCCTACACCGGGGAGCTGTTTTTT. Translation: CASSAEGPYTGELFF.

The CDR3 reads CASSRAPMNTEAFF. CDR3 coding DNA: TGTGCCAGCTCACGGGCACCGATGAACACTGAAGCTTTCTTT. The gene calls are TRBV18 and TRBJ1-1; D gene unclear. The CDR3 loop spans 14 amino acids. V gave up 4 bases and J gave up 0 bases, with 9 bases separating them. Germline V gene data show CDR1 as KGHSH and CDR2 as LQKENI.

V gene TRBV5-1 combines with J gene TRBJ1-6; D is possibly TRBD1 (5 bases). The CDR3 runs to 14 residues. Germline-derived CDR1 and CDR2 are SGHRS and YFSETQ. V was trimmed by 5 bases and J by 9 bases, leaving 15 bases between them. CDR3: CASRLGTPSSPLHF. In DNA form, the CDR3 reads TGCGCCAGCAGACTCGGGACTCCCAGTTCACCCCTCCACTTT.

The gene calls are TRBV7-6 and TRBJ2-1; D perhaps matches TRBD2 (6 bases). The CDR3 is made up of 16 amino acids. Germline V lookup: CDR1 SGHVS, CDR2 FNYEAQ. V was cut by 1 base and J by 5 bases, with 15 bases left in between. The CDR3: CASSLGGRTTDNEQFF. CDR3 nucleotides: TGTGCCAGCAGCTTAGGTGGTAGGACTACCGACAATGAGCAGTTCTTC. Complete variable domain (other parts from reference TRBV7-6 and TRBJ2-1): GAGVSQSPRYKVTKRGQDVALRCDPISGHVSLYWYRQALGQGPEFLTYFNYEAQQDKSGLPNDRFSAERPEGSISTLTIQRTEQRDSAMYRCASSLGGRTTDNEQFFGPGTRLTVL.

The gene calls are TRBV18 and TRBJ2-5, with a weak D call TRBD2 (5 bases). The CDR3 loop spans 14 amino acids. The V gene's germline CDR1 is KGHSH and CDR2 LQKENI. Trimming pared 4 bases from V and 3 bases from J, leaving 12 bases between. This chain's CDR3 is CASSLTRGKETQYF. CDR3 bases: TGTGCCAGCTCACTTACCCGAGGGAAAGAGACCCAGTACTTC.

The rearrangement uses TRBV6-1 and TRBJ2-5; TRBD2 agrees at 7 bases. V dropped 6 bases and J dropped 5; count of bases not matched to a gene: 9. The CDR3 covers 14 residues. Germline V gene data show CDR1 as MNHNS and CDR2 as SASEGT. The CDR3, as DNA: TGTGCCAGCAGGAATGGACTAGGACGGGAGACCCAGTACTTC. Translated, it gives CASRNGLGRETQYF.

With respect to this clone: Other nucleotide sequences in the sample specify the same CDR3. V and J are TRBV2 and TRBJ2-1; possible D gene TRBD2, 5 bases. Germline loops: CDR1 SNHLY, CDR2 FYNNEI. CDR3 size: 11 residues. The germline V and J ends were trimmed by 3 bases and 10 bases, with 7 bases remaining between them. The CDR3 here is CASSDSGEQFF. Here the CDR3 DNA reads TGTGCCAGCAGTGACTCGGGAGAGCAGTTCTTC. Combining the CDR3 with reference TRBV2 and TRBJ2-1 gives the whole variable domain EPEVTQTPSHQVTQMGQEVILRCVPISNHLYFYWYRQILGQKVEFLVSFYNNEISEKSEIFDDQFSVERPDGSNFTLKIRSTKLEDSAMYFCASSDSGEQFFGPGTRLTVL.

The rearrangement links TRBV6-6 to TRBJ1-4, with D perhaps matching TRBD1 (6 bases). The CDR3 consists of 14 residues. Deletions cut 8 bases from V and 4 bases from J, with 14 bases between. Germline loops: CDR1 MNHNY, CDR2 SVGAGI (reference sequence). CDR3 DNA: TGTGCCAGCTTATTAACAGGGCTTAATGAAAAACTGTTTTTT. Residues: CASLLTGLNEKLFF.

V and J are TRBV11-3 and TRBJ1-1; D call uncertain. Germline values: CDR1 SGHNT, CDR2 YENEEA. V dropped 2 bases and J dropped 3 bases, with 7 bases sitting between them. The CDR3 consists of 13 residues. The CDR3 nucleotides are TGTGCCAGCAGCTTATTAGATCACACTGAAGCTTTCTTT. Amino acid sequence: CASSLLDHTEAFF.

The J gene is TRBJ2-5, the V gene TRBV18; TRBD1 aligns across 8 bases. CDR1 is KGHSH and CDR2 is LQKENI in the germline V gene. V shed 8 bases, J shed 3 bases, and the junction held 11 bases outside the gene matches. There are 15 residues in the CDR3. The CDR3 DNA follows: TGTGCCAGCACAAGTTTACAGGGGGTGAAAGAGACCCAGTACTTC. Translation: CASTSLQGVKETQYF.